This T cell receptor (beta chain) was retrieved from a study of blood T cells in healthy people across ages. Findings and caveats of the study: Per million T cells, TCR beta diversity dropped roughly linearly as age increased.

A second PCR, run for roughly 7 to 12 cycles, used a sample-barcoded 5' primer plus a J-beta primer mix. Every cDNA molecule carried a tag from a template-switch adaptor bearing 12 random nucleotides. TCRdb itself ran the 5' RACE reads through MiXCR, one entry per CDR3 protein. The sample holds 600,000 to 800,000 distinct CDR3 sequences, around 50% seen once. About this clonotype: Its antigen is still unknown.

Trimming left V 10 bases short and J 5 bases short, with 17 bases between. Germline CDR1 LNHDA, CDR2 SQIVND (reference sequence). There are 14 residues in the CDR3. Peripheral blood was drawn, roughly 10 milliliters per donor. PBMCs, at least 7 million per sample, were isolated. Sequencing was done on a sample of blood. The chain joins TRBV19 to TRBJ1-4, with D perhaps matching TRBD1 (5 bases). The source is a woman aged 80 or older in good health. CDR3 bases: TGTGCCACTACTGCGAGGGGACCAAATGAAAAACTGTTTTTT. Translated, it gives CATTARGPNEKLFF. The variable domain in full, completed from reference TRBV19 and TRBJ1-4, reads DGGITQSPKYLFRKEGQNVTLSCEQNLNHDAMYWYRQDPGQGLRLIYYSQIVNDFQKGDIAEGYSVSREKKESFPLTVTSAQKNPTAFYLCATTARGPNEKLFFGSGTQLSVL.